This T cell receptor (beta chain) was documented in a study of blood T cell repertoires in COVID-19. Germline V gene data show CDR1 as MNHEY and CDR2 as SVGAGI. The V gene end was trimmed by 6 bases and the J gene end by 3 bases; junction bases not matched to a gene: 7. This CDR3 region has 14 residues. Clones were read by immunoSEQ multiplex PCR, and TCRdb kept only the in-frame ones, dropping some. Among some 270,000 clones listed, about 91% were seen once. J is TRBJ1-1 and V is TRBV6-5; 7 positions agree with TRBD1. The source is a man aged 35 to 55 who had been exposed to COVID-19. The specimen was PBMCs or T cells enriched from blood (not recorded which). The CDR3, as DNA: TGTGCCAGCAGCCCCAATACAGGGGACACTGAAGCTTTCTTT. It yields the protein CASSPNTGDTEAFF.